The 16 T cell receptor beta chains below all came from one sample that was sequenced in a study of T cells after yellow fever vaccination. TCRdb ran MiXCR on the 5' RACE reads and lists one entry per CDR3 protein. The sample records 400,000 to 650,000 distinct CDR3 sequences, roughly a fifth being singletons. The starting material was PBMCs, obtained around 3 weeks after the first yellow fever vaccination. These receptors were taken from a man aged 18 to 29 who received the YFV17D yellow fever vaccine.

The CDR3 DNA follows: TGTGCCAGCAGCCAAGACAGACAGGGTACGGCCAAAAACATTCAGTACTTC. This codes for CASSQDRQGTAKNIQYF. The chain employs TRBV14 and TRBJ2-4, with 7 bases identical to TRBD1. CDR1 and CDR2 from the germline V gene are SGHDN and FVKESK. V was clipped by 0 bases and J by 1 base; unmatched bases: 6. The CDR3 consists of 17 residues.

The chain's CDR3 is CASSLAKGSEQFF. CDR3 coding DNA: TGCGCCAGCAGCTTGGCCAAGGGGAGCGAGCAGTTCTTC. The J gene is TRBJ2-1, the V gene TRBV5-1; D possibly matches TRBD1 or TRBD2 (5 bases each). The germline CDR1 and CDR2 sequences are SGHRS and YFSETQ. This CDR3 is 13 amino acids long. V gave up 0 bases and J gave up 10 bases, with 11 bases separating them.

As regards this clonotype: At one end the junction does not follow the germline gene, possibly because of a read error. The DNA of the CDR3 is TGTGCCTGCAGCCAAGAGAGGGCTCAGGGGAGGAGACAGTACTTC. Protein product: CACSQERAQGRRQYF. The gene calls are TRBV3-1 and TRBJ2-7, with D perhaps being TRBD1 or TRBD2 (6 bases each). Germline V lookup: CDR1 LGHDT, CDR2 YNNKEL (reference sequence). This CDR3 is 15 amino acids long.

The table lists this clonotype with a few counts. The chain links TRBV12-5 to TRBJ2-3; weak D call: TRBD1 (6 bases). The germline V gene has CDR1 LGHNT and CDR2 FRNRAP. The V and J ends lost 5 bases and 5 bases respectively, with 11 bases between them. This CDR3 comprises 13 residues. The CDR3 DNA reads as TGTGCTAGTGGTCCGGACAGCTTAGATACGCAGTATTTT. The encoded protein is CASGPDSLDTQYF.

The V and J genes are TRBV9 and TRBJ2-1; TRBD1 agrees at 9 bases. V lost 5 bases, J lost 7 bases, and 16 bases stayed unmatched. From germline, CDR1 is SGDLS and CDR2 YYNGEE. This CDR3 has 17 residues. CDR3 sequence (DNA): TGTGCCAGCAGACCAGAAGCCGGGACAGGGATTTTTAATGAGCAGTTCTTC. Amino acid sequence: CASRPEAGTGIFNEQFF. The variable domain in full, with the rest retrieved from reference TRBV9 and TRBJ2-1, is DSGVTQTPKHLITATGQRVTLRCSPRSGDLSVYWYQQSLDQGLQFLIQYYNGEERAKGNILERFSAQQFPDLHSELNLSSLELGDSALYFCASRPEAGTGIFNEQFFGPGTRLTVL.

The rearrangement joins TRBV7-2 to TRBJ2-1, with TRBD1 identical over 12 bases. V was pared by 5 bases and J by 8 bases, with 13 bases of the junction left unmatched. The CDR3 runs to 17 residues. CDR1 and CDR2 (germline): SGHTA, FQGNSA. The CDR3 loop is CASSLYGGQGALDEQFF. CDR3 DNA: TGTGCCAGCAGCCTTTATGGGGGACAGGGGGCCTTAGATGAGCAGTTCTTC.

This clonotype has just a few counts. The rearrangement joins TRBV19 to TRBJ2-7; D ambiguous. V lost 7 bases and J lost 2, with 12 bases in between. The germline CDR1 and CDR2 sequences are LNHDA and SQIVND (reference sequence). CDR3 size: 13 residues. CDR3 sequence: CASTRRLTYEQYV. In nucleotides, the CDR3 is TGTGCCAGTACCCGGAGATTGACCTACGAGCAGTACGTC.

In DNA, the CDR3 is TGTGCCAGCAGCTTAACTTCGGCAGGGGCTTATGAGCAGTTCTTC. It translates to CASSLTSAGAYEQFF. The chain carries TRBV7-3 and TRBJ2-1; maybe TRBD1 (6 bases). V dropped 0 bases and J dropped 8 bases, with 14 bases sitting between them. Per germline, CDR1 SGHTA and CDR2 FQGTGA. The length of the CDR3 is 15 residues. Based on the CDR3 plus reference TRBV7-3 and TRBJ2-1, the full variable domain is GAGVSQTPSNKVTEKGKYVELRCDPISGHTALYWYRQSLGQGPEFLIYFQGTGAADDSGLPNDRFFAVRPEGSVSTLKIQRTERGDSAVYLCASSLTSAGAYEQFFGPGTRLTVL.

Ten or more counts support this clonotype. V gene TRBV7-2 combines with J gene TRBJ2-5; D is ambiguous. Germline CDR1 is SGHTA and CDR2 is FQGNSA. Trimming took off 0 bases at V and 5 bases at J, with 10 bases between the two ends. The CDR3 spans 14 residues. CDR3 DNA sequence: TGTGCCAGCAGCTTAGCGGGCGTAGGCGAGACCCAGTACTTC. Translated: CASSLAGVGETQYF.

This clonotype was picked up a small number of times. The chain has TRBV20-1 and TRBJ2-5; D is perhaps TRBD2 (6 bases). The V gene's germline CDR1 is DFQATT and CDR2 SNEGSKA (reference sequence). This CDR3 has 9 amino acids. CDR3 in amino acids: CRLGEDQYF. In nucleotides, the CDR3 is TGCAGGTTGGGGGAGGACCAGTACTTC.

The V call is TRBV6-5, the J call TRBJ2-7; D is uncertain. V shed 6 bases and J shed 0 bases, with 15 bases lying between them. CDR3 length equals 15 residues. The germline V gene encodes CDR1 MNHEY and CDR2 SVGAGI. CDR3 amino acids: CASSYASYGSYEQYF. CDR3 sequence (DNA): TGTGCCAGCAGCTACGCTTCGTACGGCTCCTACGAGCAGTACTTC.

The rearrangement links TRBV5-4 to TRBJ2-1, with D hard to call. Germline V gene sequence: CDR1 SGHNT, CDR2 YYREEE (reference sequence). CDR3 size: 13 residues. V lost 2 bases and J lost 10, with 13 bases in between. CDR3 amino acids: CASSFMDGWEQFF. The DNA of the CDR3 is TGTGCCAGCAGCTTTATGGACGGTTGGGAGCAGTTCTTC.

The V call is TRBV7-2, the J call TRBJ1-2; perhaps TRBD1 as D (6 bases). The V gene's germline CDR1 is SGHTA and CDR2 FQGNSA. Trimming shortened V by 5 bases and J by 9 bases, and 19 bases separated the two germline ends. CDR3 length: 14 amino acids. The CDR3, as DNA: TGTGCCAGCAGCCTCCCGGACAGCCGGGCTAGCTACACCTTC. Translated, it gives CASSLPDSRASYTF. The whole variable domain, remainder taken from reference TRBV7-2 and TRBJ1-2, is GAGVSQSPSNKVTEKGKDVELRCDPISGHTALYWYRQSLGQGLEFLIYFQGNSAPDKSGLPSDRFSAERTGGSVSTLTIQRTQQEDSAVYLCASSLPDSRASYTFGSGTRLTVV.

The gene calls are TRBV5-5 and TRBJ2-4; a possible D gene is TRBD2 (6 bases). Between the trimmed V and J ends, which lost 1 base and 7 bases, there was a span of 12 bases. This CDR3 is built from 14 residues. Germline V gene lookup returns CDR1 SGHKS and CDR2 YYEKEE (reference sequence). The CDR3 bases are TGTGCCAGCAGCTTGTTGGTGGAGGGGAACATTCAGTACTTC. It specifies CASSLLVEGNIQYF.

V gene TRBV5-1 combines with J gene TRBJ1-1; 7 bases are shared with TRBD1. The CDR3 is 14 residues long. Looked up from germline, CDR1 is SGHRS and CDR2 is YFSETQ. V lost 6 bases, J lost 0 bases, and 5 bases stayed unmatched. CDR3 in amino acids: CASTIRGLNTEAFF. The CDR3 DNA follows: TGCGCCAGCACCATCAGGGGGTTGAACACTGAAGCTTTCTTT.

The chain employs TRBV6-7 and TRBJ1-3, with D possibly being TRBD1 (5 bases). TRBV6-7 falls under the ORF class, with uncertain function. The CDR3 has 15 residues. V dropped 2 bases and J dropped 5 bases, with 13 bases sitting between them. CDR3 protein: CASSYGSGRRNTIYF. The CDR3 nucleotides are TGTGCCAGCAGTTACGGCTCAGGGCGACGAAACACCATATATTTT.